The 4 T cell receptor beta chains given below trace back to one sample, sequenced in a study of blood T cell repertoires in COVID-19. Only in-frame clones appear in the TCRdb table, and some are missing; sequencing was by immunoSEQ multiplex PCR. Among under 150,000 clones listed, about 85% were seen once. The sample was peripheral blood. The receptors derive from a woman aged 55-75 years with COVID-19, enrolled during active disease.

This clone was seen a single time. The chain has TRBV24-1 and TRBJ2-5; tentative D call: TRBD2 (5 bases). This CDR3 comprises 16 residues. The V end lost 4 bases, the J end lost 1 base, and 15 bases lay between the germline ends. Germline values: CDR1 KGHDR, CDR2 SFDVKD. CDR3 sequence: CATSDPAGDAQETQYF. In DNA, the CDR3 is TGTGCCACCAGTGACCCAGCCGGGGATGCCCAAGAGACCCAGTACTTC.

Written as DNA, the CDR3 is TGTGCCAGCTCACCCGAAAGGGACAAGGCCTACGAGCAGTACTTC. This gives the protein CASSPERDKAYEQYF. This sequence joins TRBV18 and TRBJ2-7, with D possibly TRBD1 on 6 matching bases. CDR3 length equals 15 residues. Germline V gene sequence: CDR1 KGHSH, CDR2 LQKENI. The V gene lost 3 bases and the J gene lost 2 bases, with 14 bases spanning the gap.

This clone was counted a few times. V is TRBV6-5 and J is TRBJ1-2; 7 bases map to TRBD1. The junction had 14 bases not matched to a gene; V was cut back by 9 bases and J by 4 bases. CDR3 size: 15 residues. Germline V gene data show CDR1 as MNHEY and CDR2 as SVGAGI. This CDR3 reads CASVEEGAGGYGYTF. CDR3 bases: TGTGCCAGTGTGGAGGAGGGGGCAGGGGGCTATGGCTACACCTTC.

This clone was seen a single time. The junction differs from germline at one of its ends, possibly a read error. The V and J genes are TRBV12-3 or TRBV12-4 and TRBJ2-5, with D uncertain. The CDR3 extends over 13 amino acids. CDR3 DNA: TGTGCCAGCAGTTGGGCTGTCCAAGGGACCCAGTACTTC. Protein product: CASSWAVQGTQYF.